This is a list of T cell receptor beta chains from one sample in a study of T cell responses to AZD1222 COVID-19 vaccine. Assay: immunoSEQ multiplex PCR; the TCRdb copy retains only in-frame clones and omits some. The sample records some 100,000 clones, 87% being singletons. Sequenced here: peripheral blood, sampled on day 0 of AZD1222 vaccination. All receptors come from an adult in good health. The CDR3 runs from the conserved cysteine through the conserved F or W. The order of the fields is D gene, J gene, V gene, clone size, CDR3 DNA, CDR3 protein. A D gene is named only where the DNA matches it firmly. Clone sizes are given selectively: once, few, many, or a class where the clone is expanded.

>-|TRBJ1-3|TRBV11-2|-
TGTGCCAGCAGCTTAGATCGAGGAAACACCATATATTTT
CASSLDRGNTIYF
>-|TRBJ2-2|TRBV19|-
TGTGCCAGTAGTACCCGGAGGCAGGGGTACGGGGAGCTGTTTTTT
CASSTRRQGYGELFF
>-|TRBJ1-5|TRBV7-9|once
TGTGCCAGCAGCTTAGATCAGGAGCCCCAGCATTTT
CASSLDQEPQHF
>TRBD1|TRBJ1-1|TRBV5-5|-
TGTGCCAGCAGCTTTTGGCCGGCCCGGACAGGGAACACTGAAGCTTTCTTT
CASSFWPARTGNTEAFF
>-|TRBJ1-4|TRBV7-6|-
TGTGCCAGCAGCTTAGGCAGGGGCCCTAATGAAAAACTGTTTTTT
CASSLGRGPNEKLFF
>-|TRBJ2-1|TRBV5-5|-
TGTGCCAGCAGCTTTCGAAATGAGCAGTTCTTC
CASSFRNEQFF
>-|TRBJ1-1|TRBV7-2|-
TGTGCCAGCAGCTTCACCGAGGACACTGAAGCTTTCTTT
CASSFTEDTEAFF
>TRBD1|TRBJ1-4|TRBV27|-
TGTGCCAGCAGGACCGGACAGGCCACAGAAAAACTGTTTTTT
CASRTGQATEKLFF
>-|TRBJ1-5|TRBV27|once
TGTGCCAGCAGTTTGTCGATTTATCAGCCCCAGCATTTT
CASSLSIYQPQHF
>-|TRBJ2-2|TRBV5-6|-
TGTGCCAGCAGCCGGCTGGGGGCTACGAACACCGGGGAGCTGTTTTTT
CASSRLGATNTGELFF
>-|TRBJ1-4|TRBV24-1|-
TGTGCCACCAGTGGCGGGGCGGAGAATGAAAAACTGTTTTTT
CATSGGAENEKLFF
>-|TRBJ2-5|TRBV28|-
TGTGCCAGCAGTTCCCCATTGGGGGGTGAAGAGACCCAGTACTTC
CASSSPLGGEETQYF
>TRBD1|TRBJ1-6|TRBV11-1|-
TGTGCCAGCAGCTTAGTCAGGGGGGCTAATTCACCCCTCCACTTT
CASSLVRGANSPLHF
>TRBD1|TRBJ1-3|TRBV19|-
TGTGCCAGTAGTATCCGGGACAGCCGCTTCTCCGGAAACACCATATATTTT
CASSIRDSRFSGNTIYF
>-|TRBJ2-7|TRBV18|few
TGTGCCAGCTCACCACAAAAAGACTACGAGCAGTACTTC
CASSPQKDYEQYF
>-|TRBJ1-4|TRBV6-5|-
TGTGCCAGCAGGGTGGGAAATGAAAAACTGTTTTTT
CASRVGNEKLFF